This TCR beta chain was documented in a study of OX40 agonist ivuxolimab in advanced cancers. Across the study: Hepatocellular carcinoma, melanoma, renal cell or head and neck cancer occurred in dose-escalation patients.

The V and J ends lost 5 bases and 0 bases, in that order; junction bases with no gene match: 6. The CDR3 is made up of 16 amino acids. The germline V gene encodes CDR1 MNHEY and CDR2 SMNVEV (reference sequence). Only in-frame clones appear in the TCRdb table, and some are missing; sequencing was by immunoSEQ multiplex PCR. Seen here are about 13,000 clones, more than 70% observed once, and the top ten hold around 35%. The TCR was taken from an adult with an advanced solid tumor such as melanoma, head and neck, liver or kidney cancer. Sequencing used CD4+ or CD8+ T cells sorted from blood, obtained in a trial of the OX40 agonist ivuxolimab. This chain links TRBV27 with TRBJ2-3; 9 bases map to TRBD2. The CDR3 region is CASSPLAGDSTDTQYF. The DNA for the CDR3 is TGTGCCAGCAGTCCCTTAGCGGGGGATAGCACAGATACGCAGTATTTT.